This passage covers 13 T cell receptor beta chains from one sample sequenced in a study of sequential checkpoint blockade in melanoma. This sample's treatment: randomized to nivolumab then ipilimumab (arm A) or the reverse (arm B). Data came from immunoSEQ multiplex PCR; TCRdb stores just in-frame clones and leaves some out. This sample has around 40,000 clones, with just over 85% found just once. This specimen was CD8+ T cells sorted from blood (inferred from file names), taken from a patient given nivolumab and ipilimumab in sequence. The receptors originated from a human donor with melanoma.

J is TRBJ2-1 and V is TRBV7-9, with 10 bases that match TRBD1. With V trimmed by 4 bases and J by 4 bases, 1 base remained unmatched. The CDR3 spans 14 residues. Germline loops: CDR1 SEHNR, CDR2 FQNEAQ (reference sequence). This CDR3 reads CASSSGQGYNEQFF. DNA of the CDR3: TGTGCCAGCAGCTCGGGACAGGGGTACAATGAGCAGTTCTTC.

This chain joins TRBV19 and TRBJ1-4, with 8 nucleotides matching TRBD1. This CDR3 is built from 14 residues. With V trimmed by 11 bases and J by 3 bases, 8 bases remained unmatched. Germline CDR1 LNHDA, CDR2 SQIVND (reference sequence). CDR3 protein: CAVQQGVANEKLFF. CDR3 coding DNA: TGTGCCGTACAACAGGGGGTTGCTAATGAAAAACTGTTTTTT.

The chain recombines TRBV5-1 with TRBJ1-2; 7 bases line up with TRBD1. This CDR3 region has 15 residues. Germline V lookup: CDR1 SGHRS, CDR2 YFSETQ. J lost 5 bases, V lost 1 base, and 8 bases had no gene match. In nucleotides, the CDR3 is TGCGCCAGCAGCTTGTGGGCAGGGGGTTCATATGGCTACACCTTC. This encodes CASSLWAGGSYGYTF.

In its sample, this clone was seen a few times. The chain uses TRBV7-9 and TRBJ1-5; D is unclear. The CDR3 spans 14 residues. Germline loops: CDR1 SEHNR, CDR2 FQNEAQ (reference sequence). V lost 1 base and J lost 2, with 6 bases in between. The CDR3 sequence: CASSLVGGNQPQHF. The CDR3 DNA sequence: TGTGCCAGCAGCTTAGTCGGGGGCAATCAGCCCCAGCATTTT. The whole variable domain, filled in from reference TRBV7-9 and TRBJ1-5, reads DTGVSQNPRHKITKRGQNVTFRCDPISEHNRLYWYRQTLGQGPEFLTYFQNEAQLEKSRLLSDRFSAERPKGSFSTLEIQRTEQGDSAMYLCASSLVGGNQPQHFGDGTRLSIL.

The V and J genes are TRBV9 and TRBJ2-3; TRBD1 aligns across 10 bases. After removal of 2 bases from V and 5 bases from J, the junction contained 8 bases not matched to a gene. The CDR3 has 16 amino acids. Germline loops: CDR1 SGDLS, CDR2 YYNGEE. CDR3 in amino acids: CASSVDADRGGDTQYF. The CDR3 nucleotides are TGTGCCAGCAGCGTTGACGCGGACAGGGGGGGAGATACGCAGTATTTT.

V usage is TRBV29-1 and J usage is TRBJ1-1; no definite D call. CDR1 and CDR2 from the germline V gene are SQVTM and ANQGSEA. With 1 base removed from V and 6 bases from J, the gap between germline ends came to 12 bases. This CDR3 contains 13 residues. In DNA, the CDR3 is TGCAGCGTTGAAGTCGAGGGTGATGCTGAAGCTTTCTTT. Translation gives CSVEVEGDAEAFF.

The CDR3 coding sequence is TGTGCCAGCAGCGGCGGGGGTTTGGATACGCAGTATTTT. It yields the protein CASSGGGLDTQYF. The chain joins TRBV9 to TRBJ2-3; 7 nucleotides align to TRBD2. The CDR3 covers 13 residues. Germline-derived CDR1 and CDR2 are SGDLS and YYNGEE. V was clipped by 3 bases and J by 6 bases; unmatched bases: 4.

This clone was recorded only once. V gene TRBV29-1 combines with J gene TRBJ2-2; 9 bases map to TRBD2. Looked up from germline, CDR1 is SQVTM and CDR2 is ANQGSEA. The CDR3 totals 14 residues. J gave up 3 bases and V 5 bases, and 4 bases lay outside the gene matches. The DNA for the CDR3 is TGCAGCGTTATAGCGGGAGCGGACACCGGGGAGCTGTTTTTT. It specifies CSVIAGADTGELFF.

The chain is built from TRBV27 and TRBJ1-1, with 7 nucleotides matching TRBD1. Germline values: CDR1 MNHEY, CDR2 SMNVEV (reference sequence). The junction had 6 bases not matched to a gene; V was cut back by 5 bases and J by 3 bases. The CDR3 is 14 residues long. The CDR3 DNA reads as TGTGCCAGCAGTCTACAGGGGAGCCACACTGAAGCTTTCTTT. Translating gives CASSLQGSHTEAFF.

The CDR3 loop reads CASSSPGTGAVGELFF. CDR3 bases: TGCGCCAGCAGCTCACCCGGGACAGGGGCTGTCGGGGAGCTGTTTTTT. The rearrangement uses TRBV5-1 and TRBJ2-2; 10 bases fit TRBD1. V shed 3 bases and J 7 bases; nucleotides not matched to a gene: 9. This CDR3 has 16 residues. CDR1 and CDR2 (germline): SGHRS, YFSETQ.

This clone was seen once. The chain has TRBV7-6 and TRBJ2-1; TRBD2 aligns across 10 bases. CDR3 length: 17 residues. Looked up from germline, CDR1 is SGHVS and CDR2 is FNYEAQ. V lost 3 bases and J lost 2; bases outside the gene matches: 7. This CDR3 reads CASSFRAGGSTYNEQFF. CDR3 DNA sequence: TGTGCCAGCAGCTTTAGAGCGGGAGGGTCCACCTACAATGAGCAGTTCTTC.

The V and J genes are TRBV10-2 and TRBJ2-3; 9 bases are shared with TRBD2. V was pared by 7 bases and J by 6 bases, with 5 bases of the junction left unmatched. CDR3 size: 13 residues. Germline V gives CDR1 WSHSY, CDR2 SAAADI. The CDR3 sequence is CASKREAMDTQYF. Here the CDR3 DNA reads TGCGCCAGCAAGCGGGAGGCTATGGATACGCAGTATTTT.

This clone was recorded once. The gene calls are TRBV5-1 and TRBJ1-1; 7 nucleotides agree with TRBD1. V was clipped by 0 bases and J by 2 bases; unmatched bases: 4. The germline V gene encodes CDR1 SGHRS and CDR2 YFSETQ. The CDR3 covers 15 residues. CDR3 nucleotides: TGCGCCAGCAGCTTGGCCTGGGACAGCAACACTGAAGCTTTCTTT. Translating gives CASSLAWDSNTEAFF.